This entry is about one TCR beta chain. This entry belongs to a study of Graves' ophthalmopathy and Graves' hyperthyroidism. RNA transcripts provided the template for amplifying TCR beta CDR3 regions. In the first round, RT-PCR was carried out with HTBI primers, and a multiplex PCR formed the second round. One entry per CDR3 protein, called by TCRdb with MiXCR from the multiplex PCR reads. In the table there are 200,000 to 250,000 distinct CDR3 sequences, 45% of which are singletons. The diagnosis combined clinical symptoms, thyroxine, TRAb, thyroid ultrasound and orbital computed tomography scans. The TCR comes from an adult man with Graves' ophthalmopathy. Sequenced: peripheral blood.

The CDR3 nucleotides read TGTGCCAGCAGCGTAGGGGGTTCCTACGAGCAGTACTTC. It encodes CASSVGGSYEQYF. V gene TRBV9 combines with J gene TRBJ2-7, with no clear D. The germline CDR1 and CDR2 sequences are SGDLS and YYNGEE. CDR3 length: 13 amino acids. Trimming cost V 0 bases and J 1 base, with 5 bases left between them.